The present T cell receptor beta chain was sequenced within a study of cytomegalovirus exposure and HLA in healthy donors (dated by TCRdb to the late 2010s). For the study in its entirety: An earlier analysis of 587 of the donors reported 276 Gb of sequence data and 117 million unique TCR beta sequences obtained from around 180 million T cells. All discovery cohort repertoires had been generated on a single sequencing platform. The number of typed donors differed by locus: 629-630 for A, B, C, DRB1 and DQB1; approximately 530 for DQA1; some 610 for DPA1; and 400 to 480 for DPB1. Rather than drawing on any new phenotypic data, the later analysis identified candidate immune exposures from TCR beta sequences and the way those sequences occurred across donors. Alongside the repertoire data, information on donor age, sex, ethnicity and CMV serostatus was compiled. Roughly five DR-DQ haplotypes were handled as single units for association and clustering because linkage in the cohort was strong. A later genetic analysis used genome-wide SNP genotypes for about 65% of the roughly 670 donors, treating that subset as a discovery cohort. The study aimed to test whether signatures of past pathogen exposure could be identified by cataloging public T cell receptors. About 320 gigabases of sequencing data and approximately 85 million unique TCR sequences were included in an early release covering roughly 600 HLA-typed donors. Among about 360 genotyped donors of the cohort, an average of around 240,000 unique TCR beta nucleotide sequences were sequenced per donor, roughly 18% of them non-productive. Among the roughly 400 genotyped donors, approximately 82% belonged to the genetic ancestry cluster associated with self-reported Caucasian donors. Using immunosequencing, the study profiled T cell repertoires from 500 to 800 subjects and related those repertoires to cytomegalovirus serostatus. High-throughput TCR immunosequencing, statistical association of individual TCRs with disease status, and machine learning were combined to predict cytomegalovirus infection status. A separate validation cohort of some 130 different subjects was used in addition to the roughly 620-subject first cohort. In a later analysis, previously published TCR beta repertoires from several hundred donors were re-analyzed and high-resolution HLA genotyping was added so that TCR occurrence patterns could be studied. Both class I and class II loci were covered by HLA typing, at four-digit resolution. An earlier analysis of approximately 640 of the donors applied high-throughput TCR beta sequencing to assess whether each TCR beta V gene segment acted as functional or pseudogenic. On the study overall, not on this receptor specifically: Three of the identified cytomegalovirus-associated TCR beta chains were confirmed in vitro to be specific for cytomegalovirus antigens. A further reported finding was that TCR beta sequences accurately predicted the HLA-A and HLA-B alleles for most subjects in the first cohort. In a later analysis, about 17,000 TCR beta sequences were associated with specific HLA alleles at a false discovery rate of 0.05. Cytomegalovirus status was reported to be diagnosed by the classifier with high specificity and sensitivity in both the original and validation cohorts. A later analysis found that TCR association rates varied across HLA loci, with DRB1 alleles showing the most associated TCRs and HLA-C alleles the fewest. According to a later genetic analysis, donors in an Asian-associated ancestry cluster had fewer N-insertions in productive TCRs than the approximately 670-donor mean. In an earlier analysis of 587 of the donors, most TCR beta V segments appeared in productive rearrangements about 90% or about 30% of the time, broadly matching IMGT annotations. The 87-base-pair reads could not distinguish some IMGT-functional V segments, including TRBV6-2 and TRBV6-3, so those segments were excluded. Compared with equally common non-associated chains, HLA-associated TCR beta chains in a later analysis were more clonally expanded and had lower generation probabilities. Because HLA typing was unavailable for some donors at each locus, only the typed subset was used in association tests. The authors suggested that the approach could potentially be extended to other disease states and immunological phenotypes. Approximately 18 rarely observed V segments, including chromosome 9 orphons, were excluded from the earlier analysis of several hundred of the donors because counts were too low. CMV serostatus was the only immune exposure information available for the cohort. Assigning TCR associations to individual alleles was difficult when HLA alleles, especially DR and DQ, strongly co-occurred. Correlated functional status among segregating V segments might reflect linkage disequilibrium, but an unknown experimental factor could not be ruled out. A later genetic analysis associated a missense DCLRE1C variant with V-gene and J-gene trimming of TCR beta chains, and an independent cohort replicated the association. Sequencing depth was assumed to be roughly uniform across donors in the presence/absence analyses, though that assumption may not hold. Most TCR sequences were seen in very few donors, while some public TCRs were found in many individuals. A total of 164 TCR beta chains were listed by the study as associated with cytomegalovirus. In this cohort, only TCR beta chains were sequenced, and detectable features were limited by the absence of alpha or paired-chain data. A group of highly shared sequence variants was considered likely to be a technical artifact of the sequencing pipeline. Several of the top co-occurrence clusters appeared to be linked to parvovirus B19, influenza, CMV and Epstein-Barr virus, according to a later analysis. Most CMV-associated TCR beta chains appeared to be HLA-restricted in a later analysis, and the HLA associations seemed to be driven largely by CMV exposure.

The library was made by the immunoSEQ multiplex PCR assay. The multiplex PCR relied on a mix of 60 forward primers for TCR Vbeta segments and 13 reverse primers for TCR Jbeta segments. Amplification of the CDR3 region of rearranged TCR beta genes was performed with a multiplex PCR assay on genomic DNA. The Illumina HiSeq System was used to sequence the amplified TCR beta libraries as 87-base-pair reads. Per the original workflow: Across the 670 or so repertoires, a later analysis counted 80 million or so unique TCR beta chains, around 11 million of which were shared by at least two donors. To remove PCR and sequencing errors, raw reads were error-corrected and collapsed into unique sequences using a nearest-neighbor algorithm that merged closely related sequences. CDR3 sequences were aligned to IMGT reference sequences to assign V, D and J gene segments. For a sequence to be retained, at least a six-nucleotide match to both a V gene segment and a J gene segment was required. Rearrangements were classified as productive when the CDR3 lacked stop codons and remained in frame with V and J, and all other rearrangements were classified as non-productive. CDR3 was defined according to IMGT convention as the region running from the second conserved V-encoded cysteine to the conserved J-encoded phenylalanine. The earlier analysis of some 540 of the donors excluded any sequence lacking an unambiguous match to a single V gene segment. In an earlier analysis of around 600 of the donors, V segments were called functional above 56.7% productive rearrangements and were called segregating when the between-donor standard deviation exceeded 5%. A statistical classification framework was built to diagnose cytomegalovirus status from the catalog of TCR beta chain sequences. In a later analysis, TCR nucleotide sequences were compared against IMGT/GENE-DB human TR gene sequences so that V and J genes could be assigned. Using the TCRdist pipeline, a later analysis assigned CDR3 sequences along with most-parsimonious VDJ recombination scenarios. In a later analysis, each TCR beta chain was defined by its CDR3 amino acid sequence together with its V-gene family, and reads lacking a unique V-gene family were excluded. To address suspected cross-contamination and a sequencing artifact, a later analysis removed 592 highly shared, low-generation-probability nucleotide sequences. In a later analysis, a clonal expansion index was calculated for each public chain from normalized within-repertoire ranks of inferred template counts. In a later analysis, generation probabilities were computed with a VDJ recombination model fitted to out-of-frame rearrangements, and the resulting probabilities were checked against IGoR. In a later analysis, hypergeometric tests were used to score TCR-TCR, TCR-HLA and TCR-CMV co-occurrence, with a repertoire-size bias correction applied to TCR pairs. A later analysis estimated false discovery rates by permuting HLA or CMV assignments 20 times. A later analysis grouped co-occurring TCRs with DBSCAN, adding TCRdist sequence similarity when clustering within HLA-allele-positive subsets. Co-occurrence clustering excluded repertoires with fewer than 30,000 or more than 120,000 public chains, plus five with anomalous nucleotide sharing. TCRdb's version of the immuneACCESS table is confined to in-frame rearrangements and falls short of the full clone set. An unresolved V gene accounts for under half of the shortfall where checked; the remainder is of unknown origin. The D gene and trimming were derived from the DNA, and the V and J assignments and clone size from that table. This sample is represented by more than 100,000 clones; around 65% of them were singletons. Roughly 3.3% of the sample is in the top ten clones.

V was cut back by 3 bases and J by 3 bases, leaving a gap of 15 bases between them. The CDR3 spans 15 residues, from the cysteine through the phenylalanine. The retained sequence is limited to the CDR3, 45 bases, with the frame set at the first base. Taken from the germline V gene, the CDR1 and CDR2 loops are MNHEY and SVGAGI. As concerns this clone: It has no known antigen specificity. Per-base quality was not reported, and no clone a single base away is much larger than it.

The cohort was made up of 650 to 700 healthy bone marrow donors. Cohort members were all nominally healthy when sampled, although unrecorded immune exposures were likely present. The donor tested CMV seronegative, placing the donor among the 350 to 400 seronegative members of the cohort. A peripheral blood sample was collected from each donor, and TCR beta sequencing was performed on peripheral blood mononuclear cells. The Qiagen DNeasy Blood Extraction Kit was used to extract genomic DNA from the blood cell samples. Here the chain combines TRBV6-5 and TRBJ2-7, with the D gene too uncertain to name. The material sequenced was PBMCs. The receptor was isolated from a woman aged 45-59 years in good health and CMV-seronegative. This receptor has the CDR3 CASSYAVPRRYEQYF. The nucleotide sequence reads as follows: TGTGCCAGCAGTTATGCAGTGCCGCGGCGCTACGAGCAGTACTTC.